This note documents a single T cell receptor beta chain sequence. The read ends 3 residues early relative to the CDR3; the germline J gene fills the gap. Germline loops: CDR1 SGHNT, CDR2 YYREEE (reference sequence). V lost 3 bases, J lost 6 bases, and 8 bases stayed unmatched. The CDR3 is 15 amino acids. The entry originates in a study of Tregs in tolerant kidney transplant recipients. Unstimulated Tregs (CD4+CD25+CD127-) and CD4+CD25- non-Tregs were sorted from PBMCs. Sequenced by immunoSEQ multiplex PCR; TCRdb stores in-frame clones only, minus some. This repertoire comprises roughly 34,000 clones; its ten largest clones make up approximately 7.3%.

The clonotype comes from a human donor who received a combined kidney and bone marrow transplant. The sample here was CD8+ T cells from blood, taken before the transplant. The chain recombines TRBV5-4 with TRBJ2-3; 9 bases are a match to TRBD1. CDR3 bases read: TGTGCCAGCAGCTCCTCGGGACAGGGCCTTGATACG. Its protein product is CASSSSGQGLDT. The entire CDR3 protein is CASSSSGQGLDTQYF. Based on the CDR3 plus reference TRBV5-4 and TRBJ2-3, the full variable domain is ETGVTQSPTHLIKTRGQQVTLRCSSQSGHNTVSWYQQALGQGPQFIFQYYREEENGRGNFPPRFSGLQFPNYSSELNVNALELDDSALYLCASSSSGQGLDTQYFGPGTRLTVL.